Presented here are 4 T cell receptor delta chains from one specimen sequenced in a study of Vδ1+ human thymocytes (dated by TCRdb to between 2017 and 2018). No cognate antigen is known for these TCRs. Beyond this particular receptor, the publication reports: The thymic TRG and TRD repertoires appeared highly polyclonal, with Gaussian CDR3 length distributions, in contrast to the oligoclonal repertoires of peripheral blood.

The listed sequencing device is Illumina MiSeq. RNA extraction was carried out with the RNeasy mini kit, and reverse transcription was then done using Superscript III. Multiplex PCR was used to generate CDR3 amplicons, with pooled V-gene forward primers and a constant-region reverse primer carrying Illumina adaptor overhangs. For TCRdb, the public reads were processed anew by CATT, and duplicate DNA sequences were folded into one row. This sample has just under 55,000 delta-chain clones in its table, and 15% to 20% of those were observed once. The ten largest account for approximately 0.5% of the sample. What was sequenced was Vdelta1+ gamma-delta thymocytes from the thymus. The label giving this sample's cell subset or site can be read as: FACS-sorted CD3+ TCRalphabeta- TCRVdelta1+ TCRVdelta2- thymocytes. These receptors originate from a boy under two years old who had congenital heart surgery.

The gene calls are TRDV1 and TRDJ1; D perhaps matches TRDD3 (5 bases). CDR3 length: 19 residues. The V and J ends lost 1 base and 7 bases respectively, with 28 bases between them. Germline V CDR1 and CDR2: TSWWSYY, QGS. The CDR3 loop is CALGEPNSPNRGRRAKLIF. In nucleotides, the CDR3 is TGTGCTCTTGGGGAACCCAATTCCCCGAACCGGGGGCGCAGAGCTAAACTCATCTTT.

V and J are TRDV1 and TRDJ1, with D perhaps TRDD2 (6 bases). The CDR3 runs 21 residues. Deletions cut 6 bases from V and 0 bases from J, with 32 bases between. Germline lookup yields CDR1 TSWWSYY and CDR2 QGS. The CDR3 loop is CALGGPTGVRFGVAYTDKLIF. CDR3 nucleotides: TGTGCTCTTGGTGGTCCTACGGGGGTACGGTTCGGGGTGGCTTACACCGATAAACTCATCTTT.

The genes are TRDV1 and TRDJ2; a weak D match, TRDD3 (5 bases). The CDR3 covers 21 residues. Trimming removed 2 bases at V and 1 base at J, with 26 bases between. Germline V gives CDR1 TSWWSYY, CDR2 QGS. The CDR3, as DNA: TGTGCTCTTGGGGAATCGGGGGCCGACGGAGGATGGAGAGATTTGACAGCACAACTCTTCTTT. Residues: CALGESGADGGWRDLTAQLFF.

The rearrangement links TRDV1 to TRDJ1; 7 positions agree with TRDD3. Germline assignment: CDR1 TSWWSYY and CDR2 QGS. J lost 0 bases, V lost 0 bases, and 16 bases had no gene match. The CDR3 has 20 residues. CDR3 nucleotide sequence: TGTGCTCTTGGGGAACTGACGCGGCTTCACTGGGGTTTGTACACCGATAAACTCATCTTT. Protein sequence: CALGELTRLHWGLYTDKLIF.